This TCR beta chain was obtained from a study of a mutant IDH1 vaccine in newly diagnosed glioma. For the study at large: Eight vaccinations went to patients in weeks 1, 3, 5, 7, 11, 15, 19, 23.

Time point described: week 23, last vaccination. Vaccination used 300 ug of mutant IDH1 20-mer peptide per dose, with topical imiquimod. About this clone itself: The antigen is unknown.

TCRdb keeps only in-frame clones here, not all; method: immunoSEQ multiplex PCR. The table includes roughly 45,000 clones, around 85% detected once. The TCR sequence derives from a woman younger than 35 with glioma. Some clones in this sample may be carry-over from other donors' samples. The input for sequencing was PBMCs, taken from a glioma patient whose treatment included an IDH1 peptide vaccine.

CDR3 residues: CSVRTAAYEQYF. The CDR3 region has the DNA TGCAGCGTCAGGACAGCTGCCTACGAGCAGTACTTC. The chain couples TRBV29-1 to TRBJ2-7; perhaps TRBD1 as D (6 bases). V was pared by 6 bases and J by 2 bases, with 11 bases between. Germline V CDR1 and CDR2: SQVTM, ANQGSEA. This CDR3 region has 12 residues.